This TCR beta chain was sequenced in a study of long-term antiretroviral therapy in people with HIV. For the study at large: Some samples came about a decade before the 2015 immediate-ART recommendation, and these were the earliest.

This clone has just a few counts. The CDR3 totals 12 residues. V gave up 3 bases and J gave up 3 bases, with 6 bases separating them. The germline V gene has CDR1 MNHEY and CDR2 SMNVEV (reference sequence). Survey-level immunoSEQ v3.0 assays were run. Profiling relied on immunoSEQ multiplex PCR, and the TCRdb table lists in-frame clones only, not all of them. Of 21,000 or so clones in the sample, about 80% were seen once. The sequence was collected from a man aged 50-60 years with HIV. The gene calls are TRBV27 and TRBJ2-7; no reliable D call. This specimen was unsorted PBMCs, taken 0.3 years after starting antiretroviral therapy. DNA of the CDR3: TGTGCCAGCAGTTTTCCGGGCTACGAGCAGTACTTC. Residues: CASSFPGYEQYF.